This T cell receptor (beta chain) came from a study of cytomegalovirus exposure and HLA in healthy donors. The study's findings and limits: Earlier results showed most TCR beta V segments being productive about 87% or about 30% of the time. Other equally common chains were less clonally expanded than HLA-associated TCR beta chains, a later analysis showed. There were fewer than 200 TCR beta chains listed as cytomegalovirus-associated.

A remark on this clone: Its antigen is unknown.

V lost 5 bases and J 9 bases, leaving 11 bases between the germline ends. The CDR3 runs 12 residues. Germline CDR1 is LNHDA and CDR2 is SQIVND (reference sequence). Amplification used 60 Vbeta primers and 13 Jbeta primers. This table comes from immunoSEQ multiplex PCR, and its TCRdb copy is limited to in-frame clones, with some not included. The sample comprises some 130,000 clones, around 70% of which are singletons, and 1.6% rests with the top ten. The receptor comes from a man aged 25 to 40 in good health and CMV-seropositive. V usage is TRBV19 and J usage is TRBJ2-1; D might be TRBD2 (6 bases). Sequenced material: PBMCs. CDR3 nucleotides: TGTGCCAGTAGTCGACTAGTTCCTGAGCAGTTCTTC. Translating gives CASSRLVPEQFF.